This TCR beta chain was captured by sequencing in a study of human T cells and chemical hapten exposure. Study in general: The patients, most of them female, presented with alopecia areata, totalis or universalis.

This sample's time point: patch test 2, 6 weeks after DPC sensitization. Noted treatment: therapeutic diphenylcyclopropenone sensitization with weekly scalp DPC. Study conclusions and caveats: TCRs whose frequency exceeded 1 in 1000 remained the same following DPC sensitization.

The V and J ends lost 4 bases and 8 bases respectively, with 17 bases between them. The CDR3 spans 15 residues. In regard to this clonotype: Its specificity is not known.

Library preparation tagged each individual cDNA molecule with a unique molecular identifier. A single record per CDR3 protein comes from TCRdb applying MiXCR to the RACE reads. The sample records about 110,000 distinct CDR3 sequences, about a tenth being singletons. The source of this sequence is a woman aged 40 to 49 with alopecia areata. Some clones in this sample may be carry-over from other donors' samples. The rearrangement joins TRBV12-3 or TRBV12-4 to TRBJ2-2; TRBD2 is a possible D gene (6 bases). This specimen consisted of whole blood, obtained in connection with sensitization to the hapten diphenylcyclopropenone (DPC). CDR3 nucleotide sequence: TGTGCCAGCAGTTGGTATACGGGAGAATCTGGGGAGCTGTTTTTT. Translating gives CASSWYTGESGELFF.